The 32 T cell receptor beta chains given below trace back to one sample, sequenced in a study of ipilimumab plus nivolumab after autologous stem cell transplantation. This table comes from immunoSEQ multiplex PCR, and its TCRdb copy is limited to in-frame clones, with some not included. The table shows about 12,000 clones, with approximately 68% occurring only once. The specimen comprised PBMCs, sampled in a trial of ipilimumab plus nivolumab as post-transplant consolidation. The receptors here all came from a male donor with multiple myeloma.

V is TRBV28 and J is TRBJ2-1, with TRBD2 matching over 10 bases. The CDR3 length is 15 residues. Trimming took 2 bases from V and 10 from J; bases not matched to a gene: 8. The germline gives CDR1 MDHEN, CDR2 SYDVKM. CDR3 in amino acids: CASSLSSGGIWEQFF. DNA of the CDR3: TGTGCCAGCAGTTTAAGTAGCGGGGGGATCTGGGAGCAGTTCTTC. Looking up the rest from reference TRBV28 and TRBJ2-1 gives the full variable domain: DVKVTQSSRYLVKRTGEKVFLECVQDMDHENMFWYRQDPGLGLRLIYFSYDVKMKEKGDIPEGYSVSREKKERFSLILESASTNQTSMYLCASSLSSGGIWEQFFGPGTRLTVL.

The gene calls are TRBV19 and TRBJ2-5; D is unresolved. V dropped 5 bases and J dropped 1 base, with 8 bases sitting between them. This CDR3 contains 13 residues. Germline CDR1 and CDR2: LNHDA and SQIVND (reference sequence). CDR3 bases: TGTGCCAGTAGTGATCGGTCCCAAGAGACCCAGTACTTC. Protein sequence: CASSDRSQETQYF.

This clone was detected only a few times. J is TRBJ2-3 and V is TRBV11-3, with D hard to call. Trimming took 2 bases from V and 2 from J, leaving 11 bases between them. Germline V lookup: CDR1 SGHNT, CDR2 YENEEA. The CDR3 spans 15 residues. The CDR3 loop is CASSLRQGDTDTQYF. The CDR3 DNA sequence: TGTGCCAGCAGCTTAAGACAAGGAGACACAGATACGCAGTATTTT.

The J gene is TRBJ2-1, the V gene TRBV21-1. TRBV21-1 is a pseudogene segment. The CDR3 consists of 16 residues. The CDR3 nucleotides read TGTGCCAGCAGCAAAATTCCCGGACCGTCCTACAATGAGCAGTTCTTC. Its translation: CASSKIPGPSYNEQFF.

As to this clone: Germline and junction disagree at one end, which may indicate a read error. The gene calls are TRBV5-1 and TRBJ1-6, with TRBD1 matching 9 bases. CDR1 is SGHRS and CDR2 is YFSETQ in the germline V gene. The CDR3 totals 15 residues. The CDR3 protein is CASSLDRGGNSPLHF. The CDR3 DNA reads TGTGCCAGCAGCCTGGACAGGGGTGGGAATTCACCCCTCCACTTT.

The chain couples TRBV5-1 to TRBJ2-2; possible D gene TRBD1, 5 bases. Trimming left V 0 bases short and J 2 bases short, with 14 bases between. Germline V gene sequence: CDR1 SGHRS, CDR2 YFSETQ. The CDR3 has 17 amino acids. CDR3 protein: CASSLAKVTGNTGELFF. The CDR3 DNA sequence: TGCGCCAGCAGCTTGGCCAAGGTAACAGGAAACACCGGGGAGCTGTTTTTT. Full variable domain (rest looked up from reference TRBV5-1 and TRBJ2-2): KAGVTQTPRYLIKTRGQQVTLSCSPISGHRSVSWYQQTPGQGLQFLFEYFSETQRNKGNFPGRFSGRQFSNSRSEMNVSTLELGDSALYLCASSLAKVTGNTGELFFGEGSRLTVL.

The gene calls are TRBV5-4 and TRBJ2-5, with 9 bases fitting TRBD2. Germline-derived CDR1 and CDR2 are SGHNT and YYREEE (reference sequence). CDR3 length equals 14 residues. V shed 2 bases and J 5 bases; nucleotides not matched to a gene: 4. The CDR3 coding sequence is TGTGCCAGCAGCTTTGAGCGGGGGGATGAGACCCAGTACTTC. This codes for CASSFERGDETQYF. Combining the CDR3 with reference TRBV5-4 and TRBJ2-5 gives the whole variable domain ETGVTQSPTHLIKTRGQQVTLRCSSQSGHNTVSWYQQALGQGPQFIFQYYREEENGRGNFPPRFSGLQFPNYSSELNVNALELDDSALYLCASSFERGDETQYFGPGTRLLVL.

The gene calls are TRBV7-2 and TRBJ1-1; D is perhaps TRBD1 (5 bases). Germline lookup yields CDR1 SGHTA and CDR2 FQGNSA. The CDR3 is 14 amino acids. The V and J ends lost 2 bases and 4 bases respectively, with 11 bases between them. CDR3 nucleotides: TGTGCCAGCAGCTTATTGAGGGGAGGCACTGAAGCTTTCTTT. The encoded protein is CASSLLRGGTEAFF.

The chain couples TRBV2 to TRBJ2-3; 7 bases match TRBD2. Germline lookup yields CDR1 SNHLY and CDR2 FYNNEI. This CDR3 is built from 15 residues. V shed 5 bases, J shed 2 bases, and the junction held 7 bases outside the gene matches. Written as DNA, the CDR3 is TGTGCCAGCAGTAGTCCTAGCGGCAACACAGATACGCAGTATTTT. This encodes CASSSPSGNTDTQYF.

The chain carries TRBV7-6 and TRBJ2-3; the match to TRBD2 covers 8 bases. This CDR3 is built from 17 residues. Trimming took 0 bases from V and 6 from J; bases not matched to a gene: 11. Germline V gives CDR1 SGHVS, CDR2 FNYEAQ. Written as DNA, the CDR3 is TGTGCCAGCAGCTTAGCGTACCCGGGCGGGGGGATTGATACGCAGTATTTT. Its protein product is CASSLAYPGGGIDTQYF.

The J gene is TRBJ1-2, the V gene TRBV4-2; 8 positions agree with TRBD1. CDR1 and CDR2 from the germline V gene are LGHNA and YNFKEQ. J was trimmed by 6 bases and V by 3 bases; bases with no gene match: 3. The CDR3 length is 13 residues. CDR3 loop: CASSHPGGNGYTF. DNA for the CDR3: TGTGCCAGCAGCCACCCAGGGGGCAATGGCTACACCTTC.

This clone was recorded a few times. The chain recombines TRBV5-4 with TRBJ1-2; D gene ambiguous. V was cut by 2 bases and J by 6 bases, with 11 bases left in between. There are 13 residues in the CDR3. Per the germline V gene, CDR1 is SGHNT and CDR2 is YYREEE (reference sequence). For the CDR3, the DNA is TGTGCCAGCAGCTTTGGCGCTACCAATGGCTACACCTTC. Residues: CASSFGATNGYTF.

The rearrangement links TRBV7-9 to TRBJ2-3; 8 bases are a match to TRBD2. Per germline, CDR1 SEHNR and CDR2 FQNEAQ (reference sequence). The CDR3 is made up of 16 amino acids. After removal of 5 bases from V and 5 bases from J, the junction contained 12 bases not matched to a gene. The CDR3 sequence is CASSPQGAGVGDTQYF. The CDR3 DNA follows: TGTGCCAGCAGCCCACAGGGAGCGGGGGTTGGAGATACGCAGTATTTT.

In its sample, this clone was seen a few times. CDR3 coding DNA: TGTGCTAGTGGCCAACGGTCTACTGAAGCTTTCTTT. It translates to CASGQRSTEAFF. The chain joins TRBV12-5 to TRBJ1-1; D uncertain. This CDR3 comprises 12 residues. Germline CDR1 and CDR2: LGHNT and FRNRAP. Trimming left V 6 bases short and J 5 bases short, with 10 bases between.

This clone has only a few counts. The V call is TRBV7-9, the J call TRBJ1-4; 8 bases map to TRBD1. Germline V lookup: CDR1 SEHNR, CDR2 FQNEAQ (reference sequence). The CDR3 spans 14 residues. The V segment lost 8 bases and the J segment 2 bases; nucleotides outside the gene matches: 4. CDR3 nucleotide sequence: TGTGCCAGCTCACGGACAGGGACTAATGAAAAACTGTTTTTT. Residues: CASSRTGTNEKLFF.

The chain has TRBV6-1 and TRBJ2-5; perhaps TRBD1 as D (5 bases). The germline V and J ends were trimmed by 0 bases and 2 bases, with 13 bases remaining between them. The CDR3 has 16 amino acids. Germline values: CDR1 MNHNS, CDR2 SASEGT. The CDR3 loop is CASSEAWQGLQETQYF. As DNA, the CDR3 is TGTGCCAGCAGTGAAGCTTGGCAGGGCCTTCAAGAGACCCAGTACTTC.

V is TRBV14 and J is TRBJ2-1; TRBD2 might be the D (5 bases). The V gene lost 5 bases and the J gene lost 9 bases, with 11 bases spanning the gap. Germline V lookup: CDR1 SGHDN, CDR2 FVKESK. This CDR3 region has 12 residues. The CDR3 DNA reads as TGTGCCAGCAGCTCCACTAGAGTTGAGCAGTTCTTC. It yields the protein CASSSTRVEQFF.

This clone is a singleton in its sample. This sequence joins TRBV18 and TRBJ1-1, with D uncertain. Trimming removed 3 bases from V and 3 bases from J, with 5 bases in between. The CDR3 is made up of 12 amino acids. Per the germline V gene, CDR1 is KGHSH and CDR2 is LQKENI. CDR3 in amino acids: CASSPDYTEAFF. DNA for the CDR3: TGTGCCAGCTCACCGGACTACACTGAAGCTTTCTTT. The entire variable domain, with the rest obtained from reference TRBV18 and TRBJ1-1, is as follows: NAGVMQNPRHLVRRRGQEARLRCSPMKGHSHVYWYRQLPEEGLKFMVYLQKENIIDESGMPKERFSAEFPKEGPSILRIQQVVRGDSAAYFCASSPDYTEAFFGQGTRLTVV.

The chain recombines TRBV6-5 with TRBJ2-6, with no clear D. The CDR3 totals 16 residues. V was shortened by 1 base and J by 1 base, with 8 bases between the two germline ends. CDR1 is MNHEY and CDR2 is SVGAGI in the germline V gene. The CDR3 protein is CASSYFGISGANVLTF. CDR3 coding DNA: TGTGCCAGCAGTTACTTTGGGATTTCTGGGGCCAACGTCCTGACTTTC.

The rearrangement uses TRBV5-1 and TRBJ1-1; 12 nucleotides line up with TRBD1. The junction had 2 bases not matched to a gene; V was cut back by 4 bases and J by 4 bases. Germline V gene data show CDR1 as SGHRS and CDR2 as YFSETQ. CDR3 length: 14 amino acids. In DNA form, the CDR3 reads TGCGCCAGCAGCGGGACAGGGGGCATCACTGAAGCTTTCTTT. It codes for CASSGTGGITEAFF.

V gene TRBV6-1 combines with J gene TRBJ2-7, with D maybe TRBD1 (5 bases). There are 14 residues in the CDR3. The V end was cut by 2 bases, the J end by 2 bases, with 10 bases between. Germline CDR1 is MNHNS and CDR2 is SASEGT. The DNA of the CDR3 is TGTGCCAGCAGTGAACAGGGTTCGCCCTACGAGCAGTACTTC. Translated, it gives CASSEQGSPYEQYF.

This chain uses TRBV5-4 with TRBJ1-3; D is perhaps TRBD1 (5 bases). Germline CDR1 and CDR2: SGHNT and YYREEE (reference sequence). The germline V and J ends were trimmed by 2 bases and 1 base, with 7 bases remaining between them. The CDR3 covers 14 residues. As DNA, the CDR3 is TGTGCCAGCAGCTTAGAGGGGTCTGGAAACACCATATATTTT. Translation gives CASSLEGSGNTIYF.

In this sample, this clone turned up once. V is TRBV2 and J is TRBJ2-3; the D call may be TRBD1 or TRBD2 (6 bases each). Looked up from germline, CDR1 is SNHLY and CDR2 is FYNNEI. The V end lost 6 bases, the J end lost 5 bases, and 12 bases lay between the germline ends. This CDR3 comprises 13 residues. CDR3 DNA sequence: TGTGCCAGCAGACAGGGCGGGGAAGATACGCAGTATTTT. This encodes CASRQGGEDTQYF.

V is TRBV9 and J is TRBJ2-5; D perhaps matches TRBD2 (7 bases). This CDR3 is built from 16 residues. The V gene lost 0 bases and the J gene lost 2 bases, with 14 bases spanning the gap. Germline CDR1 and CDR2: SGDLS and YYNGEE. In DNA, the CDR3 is TGTGCCAGCAGCGTAGGAGGGGGGGCTCCACAAGAGACCCAGTACTTC. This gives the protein CASSVGGGAPQETQYF.

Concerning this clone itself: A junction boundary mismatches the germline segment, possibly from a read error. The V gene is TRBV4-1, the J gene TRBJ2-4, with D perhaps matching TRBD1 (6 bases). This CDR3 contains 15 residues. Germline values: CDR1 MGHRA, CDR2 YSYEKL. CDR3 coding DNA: TGTGCCAGCAGCCAAGATACAGGCACAGGGAACATTCAGTACTTC. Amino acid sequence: CASSQDTGTGNIQYF.

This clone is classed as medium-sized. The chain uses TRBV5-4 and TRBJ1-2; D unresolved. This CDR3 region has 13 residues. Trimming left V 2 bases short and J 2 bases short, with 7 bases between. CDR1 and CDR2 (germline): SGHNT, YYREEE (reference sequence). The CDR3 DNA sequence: TGTGCCAGCAGCTTCGGGGAGAACTATGGCTACACCTTC. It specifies CASSFGENYGYTF.

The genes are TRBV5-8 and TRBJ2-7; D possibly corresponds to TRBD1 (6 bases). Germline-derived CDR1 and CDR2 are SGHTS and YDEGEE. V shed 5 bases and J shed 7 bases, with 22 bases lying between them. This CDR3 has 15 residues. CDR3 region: CASRHRADGTGEQYF. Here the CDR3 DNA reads TGTGCCAGCAGGCACAGGGCAGACGGTACGGGGGAGCAGTACTTC. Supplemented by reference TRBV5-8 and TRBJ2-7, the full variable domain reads EAGVTQSPTHLIKTRGQQATLRCSPISGHTSVYWYQQALGLGLQFLLWYDEGEERNRGNFPPRFSGRQFPNYSSELNVNALELEDSALYLCASRHRADGTGEQYFGPGTRLTVT.

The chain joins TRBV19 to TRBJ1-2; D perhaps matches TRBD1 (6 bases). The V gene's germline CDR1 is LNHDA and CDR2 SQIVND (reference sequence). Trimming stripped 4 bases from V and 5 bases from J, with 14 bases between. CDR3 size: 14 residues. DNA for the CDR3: TGTGCCAGTAGTACCCCAGGGGATCTGTATGGCTACACCTTC. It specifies CASSTPGDLYGYTF.

The CDR3 sequence is CASRRDRGNEQFF. The CDR3 DNA reads as TGTGCCAGCAGAAGGGACAGGGGTAATGAGCAGTTCTTC. V and J are TRBV2 and TRBJ2-1; TRBD1 agrees at 10 bases. This CDR3 region has 13 residues. V lost 6 bases to trimming and J lost 7 bases; unmatched junction nucleotides: 3. CDR1 and CDR2 (germline): SNHLY, FYNNEI.

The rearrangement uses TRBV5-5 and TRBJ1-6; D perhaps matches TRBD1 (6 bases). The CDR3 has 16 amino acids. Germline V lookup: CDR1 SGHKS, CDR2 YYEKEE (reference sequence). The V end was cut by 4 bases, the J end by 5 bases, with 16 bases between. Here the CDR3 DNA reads TGTGCCAGCAGCCCGATCAGGACAGATAATAATTCACCCCTCCACTTT. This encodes CASSPIRTDNNSPLHF.

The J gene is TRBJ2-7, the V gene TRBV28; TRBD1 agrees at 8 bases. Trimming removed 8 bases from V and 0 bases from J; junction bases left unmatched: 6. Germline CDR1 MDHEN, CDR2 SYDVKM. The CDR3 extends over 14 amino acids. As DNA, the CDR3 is TGTGCCAGCCAATCCGGGACAGGCTCCTACGAGCAGTACTTC. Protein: CASQSGTGSYEQYF.

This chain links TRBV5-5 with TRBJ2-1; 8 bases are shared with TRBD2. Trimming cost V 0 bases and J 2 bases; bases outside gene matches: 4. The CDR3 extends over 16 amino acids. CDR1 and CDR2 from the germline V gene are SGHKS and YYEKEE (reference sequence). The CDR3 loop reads CASSLDGGVPYNEQFF. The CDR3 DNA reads TGTGCCAGCAGCTTGGACGGGGGGGTACCCTACAATGAGCAGTTCTTC.